This TCR beta chain derives from a study of shared T cell receptors in the human thymus. There are a few counts of this clone. Here immunoSEQ multiplex PCR was the method, and the copy in TCRdb shows in-frame clones only, minus some. This sample has about 380,000 clones, with approximately 95% found just once. The CDR3 has 12 residues. Germline V gene data show CDR1 as SGHAT and CDR2 as FQNNGV. Trimming cost V 4 bases and J 4 bases; bases outside gene matches: 0. V usage is TRBV11-2 and J usage is TRBJ1-1; 7 bases map to TRBD1. Sequenced input: thymocytes. The source of this sequence is a human donor. CDR3 sequence (DNA): TGTGCCAGCAGCTCAGGGGGCACTGAAGCTTTCTTT. It specifies CASSSGGTEAFF.